The 3 T cell receptor beta chains reported below all come from one sample, sequenced in a study of blood T cell repertoires in COVID-19. Assay used: immunoSEQ multiplex PCR; TCRdb lists only in-frame clones, some missing. The sample holds 130,000 or so clones, 70% to 80% seen once. Input material: peripheral blood. Receptors originate from a man aged 45-65 years with acute or convalescent COVID-19.

V gene TRBV7-8 combines with J gene TRBJ2-3, with D possibly TRBD2 on 7 matching bases. CDR1 and CDR2 (germline): SGHVS, FQNEAQ. V lost 5 bases, J lost 1 base, and 13 bases lay in between. This CDR3 is built from 15 residues. The CDR3 spells CASSPRGAGTDTQYF. The CDR3 DNA is TGTGCCAGCAGCCCCCGGGGGGCGGGCACAGATACGCAGTATTTT.

The chain combines TRBV30 with TRBJ1-2; a possible D gene is TRBD1 (6 bases). The germline V and J ends were trimmed by 4 bases and 2 bases, with 11 bases remaining between them. This CDR3 has 13 amino acids. CDR1 GTSNPN and CDR2 SVGIG come from the germline V gene (reference sequence). As DNA, the CDR3 is TGTGCCTGGAACCACAGGGTGAACTATGGCTACACCTTC. Translated: CAWNHRVNYGYTF.

J is TRBJ1-6 and V is TRBV11-2; D might be TRBD1 (5 bases). CDR3 length: 16 amino acids. The V end was cut by 5 bases, the J end by 4 bases, with 15 bases between. Germline CDR1 reads SGHAT; CDR2 reads FQNNGV. The CDR3 loop is CASSAPGGIYNSPLHF. The CDR3 coding sequence is TGTGCCAGCAGCGCCCCCGGGGGGATTTATAATTCACCCCTCCACTTT.